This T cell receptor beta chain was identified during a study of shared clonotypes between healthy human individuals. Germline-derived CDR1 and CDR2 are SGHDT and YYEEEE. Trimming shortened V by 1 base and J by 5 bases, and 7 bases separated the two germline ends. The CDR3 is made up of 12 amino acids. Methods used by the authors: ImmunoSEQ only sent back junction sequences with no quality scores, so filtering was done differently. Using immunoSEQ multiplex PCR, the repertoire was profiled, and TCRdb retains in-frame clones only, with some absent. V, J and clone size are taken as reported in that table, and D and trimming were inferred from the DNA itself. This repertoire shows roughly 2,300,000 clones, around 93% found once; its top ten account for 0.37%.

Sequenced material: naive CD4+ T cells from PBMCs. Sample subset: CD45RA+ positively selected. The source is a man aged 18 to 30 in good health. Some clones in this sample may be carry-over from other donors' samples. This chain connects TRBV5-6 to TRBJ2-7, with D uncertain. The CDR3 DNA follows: TGTGCCAGCAGCTTGCTCCGCCACGAGCAGTACTTC. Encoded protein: CASSLLRHEQYF.